This T cell receptor (beta chain) is drawn from a study of blood T cell repertoires in COVID-19 (dated by TCRdb to the early 2020s). Looking at the study overall: Collaborator samples came from the United States, Italy and Spain and covered acute and convalescent phases of COVID-19. A freely available public database, intended as a resource for researchers studying the immune response to SARS-CoV-2, is where the repertoires were released. The sample metadata nearly always contained a de-identified subject ID, COVID-19 status, age in years and sex. The samples were drawn from the first 160 participants of the ongoing ImmuneRACE study and from 1,254 subjects provided by 6 global collaborators. The dataset comprised deeply sampled blood TCRbeta repertoires from subjects exposed to, actively infected with, or recovered from COVID-19. Where HLA class I and class II types were available, the types were taken from metadata supplied by the sample provider, not from assay-based typing. The material from the prospective study consisted of cDNA or gDNA derived from T cells, B-cell-depleted T cells, or PBMCs.

A note on this clone: The specificity of this receptor is unknown. Base qualities are not recorded, but no much larger clone differs from it by a single base.

Here is what the overall study found, with its caveats: The amount of clinical and demographic metadata varied by source and participant and was provided uncurated.

One collaborating source in Seattle enrolled patients while the patients were actively infected and followed the patients over time throughout the course of disease. Whole blood was collected in K2EDTA tubes by collaborating institutions according to the institutions' own protocols. For TCRbeta analysis, collaborators shipped samples in one of three forms: frozen whole blood, isolated PBMCs, or DNA extracted from either of those sample types. TCRbeta CDR3 regions were amplified from genomic DNA by means of the immunoSEQ Assay, a bias-controlled multiplex PCR. In the authors' own workflow: Within the assay, amplification of reference gene primers was used to estimate how many nucleated cells each sample contained. Sequence reads were collapsed and filtered to measure the absolute abundance of every unique TCRbeta CDR3 rearrangement. For each sample, productive Simpson clonality was calculated as the square root of Simpson's diversity index across productive rearrangements. TCRdb limited this immuneACCESS table to in-frame rearrangements with V and J called. A share of clones is missing; checked studies link under half to unresolved V genes, and the rest is unexplained. Clonal size and the V and J genes are those of that table, whereas D and trimming came from the DNA. This sample has roughly 380,000 clones in its table, and about nine tenths of those were observed once. Clones ranked in the top ten supply about 1.6% of the sample.

V was cut back by 0 bases and J by 9 bases, leaving a gap of 17 bases between them. Per the germline V gene, MGHRA is the CDR1 and YSYEKL is the CDR2. Counted from cysteine to phenylalanine, this CDR3 has 15 amino acids. Solely the CDR3 DNA is kept, with 45 bases framed from the first base. The material sequenced was peripheral blood. The rearrangement combines TRBV4-1 with TRBJ1-1; TRBD1 is possibly the D segment (6 matching bases). This clonotype originated in a woman in her thirties or forties with COVID-19, enrolled during active disease. The bases are TGCGCCAGCAGCCAAGACGGGAACGGGACACCTAAAGCTTTCTTT. The resulting protein is CASSQDGNGTPKAFF.